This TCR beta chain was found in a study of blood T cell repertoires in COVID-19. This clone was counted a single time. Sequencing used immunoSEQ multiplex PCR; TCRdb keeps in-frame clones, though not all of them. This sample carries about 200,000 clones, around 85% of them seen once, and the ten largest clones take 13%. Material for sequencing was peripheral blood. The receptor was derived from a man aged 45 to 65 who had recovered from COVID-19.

The CDR3 protein is CASSPNTGPGGLYGYTF. The CDR3 DNA reads TGTGCCAGCTCTCCGAACACCGGCCCGGGGGGCCTCTATGGCTACACCTTC. This chain joins TRBV18 and TRBJ1-2; D might be TRBD1 (6 bases). Germline CDR1 KGHSH, CDR2 LQKENI. The germline V and J ends were trimmed by 6 bases and 4 bases, with 24 bases remaining between them. CDR3 length equals 17 residues.